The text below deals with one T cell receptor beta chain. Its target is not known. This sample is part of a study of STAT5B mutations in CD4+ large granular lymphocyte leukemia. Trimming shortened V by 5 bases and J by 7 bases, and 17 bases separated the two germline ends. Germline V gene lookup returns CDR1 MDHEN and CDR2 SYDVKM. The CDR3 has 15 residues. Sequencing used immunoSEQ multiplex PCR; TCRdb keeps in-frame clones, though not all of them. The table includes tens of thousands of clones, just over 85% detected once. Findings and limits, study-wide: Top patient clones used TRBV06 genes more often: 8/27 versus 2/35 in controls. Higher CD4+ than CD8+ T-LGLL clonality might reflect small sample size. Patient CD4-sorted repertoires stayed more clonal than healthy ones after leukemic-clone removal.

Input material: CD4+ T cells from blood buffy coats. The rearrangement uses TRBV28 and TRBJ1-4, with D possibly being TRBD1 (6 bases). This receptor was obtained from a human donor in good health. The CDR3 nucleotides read TGTGCCAGCAGTCCCGCGGACAGAGGAGGTGAAAAACTGTTTTTT. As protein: CASSPADRGGEKLFF.